One and the same sample provided the 14 T cell receptor beta chains below, sequenced in a study of CD8 T cells in ankylosing spondylitis. TCRdb analysed the 5' RACE reads with MiXCR anew, one entry per CDR3 protein. The sample holds 100,000 to 150,000 distinct CDR3 sequences, approximately 9.9% seen once. Sequenced material: blood, either unsorted or a sorted T cell fraction (not recorded which). The receptors originated from a male donor with ankylosing spondylitis or in good health (not recorded which).

This clonotype was seen ten or more times. V and J are TRBV5-1 and TRBJ2-2; weak D call: TRBD2 (5 bases). Per the germline V gene, CDR1 is SGHRS and CDR2 is YFSETQ. Between the trimmed V and J ends, which lost 2 bases and 1 base, there was a span of 12 bases. The length of the CDR3 is 16 residues. CDR3 nucleotides: TGCGCCAGCAGCTTTTCCGGGAATAGGAACACCGGGGAGCTGTTTTTT. As protein: CASSFSGNRNTGELFF.

A word on this clonotype: A much larger clonotype is one base distant, so this may be a read error. The genes are TRBV11-2 and TRBJ2-3; TRBD2 matches at 11 bases. The CDR3 spans 20 residues. Germline V gene lookup returns CDR1 SGHAT and CDR2 FQNNGV. Trimming at V came to 2 bases and at J to 2 bases, leaving 15 bases not matched to a gene. CDR3 in DNA: TGTGCCAGCAGCTTAATGGGTAGCGGGAGGGCCAGGGTCCTCACAGATACGCAGTATTTT. Protein sequence: CASSLMGSGRARVLTDTQYF.

This clonotype turned up a few times. The V gene is TRBV20-1, the J gene TRBJ2-7, with 9 bases aligning to TRBD1. Germline V gene data show CDR1 as DFQATT and CDR2 as SNEGSKA (reference sequence). The CDR3 is made up of 15 amino acids. After removal of 3 bases from V and 4 bases from J, the junction contained 10 bases not matched to a gene. This CDR3 is CSARDVGTGYYEQYF. DNA for the CDR3: TGCAGTGCTAGGGACGTAGGGACAGGGTATTACGAGCAGTACTTC.

In this sample, this clonotype turned up many times. The J gene is TRBJ2-5, the V gene TRBV28; 8 bases fit TRBD1. Trimming took 5 bases from V and 2 from J; bases not matched to a gene: 13. The germline V gene encodes CDR1 MDHEN and CDR2 SYDVKM. CDR3 length: 17 residues. CDR3 sequence: CASSPPRDRRGQETQYF. CDR3 DNA: TGTGCCAGCAGTCCCCCCCGGGACAGGAGAGGGCAAGAGACCCAGTACTTC.

The chain links TRBV7-2 to TRBJ2-1; possible D gene TRBD2, 5 bases. Germline-derived CDR1 and CDR2 are SGHTA and FQGNSA. The CDR3 contains 14 residues. Deletions cut 3 bases from V and 2 bases from J, with 8 bases between. CDR3 sequence (DNA): TGTGCCAGCAGCTTCGGACTGGCCTACAATGAGCAGTTCTTC. Its translation: CASSFGLAYNEQFF.

This clonotype appeared many times. This chain links TRBV7-9 with TRBJ2-5; D is ambiguous. V lost 1 base to trimming and J lost 5 bases, with 11 bases between them. In germline, CDR1 is SEHNR, CDR2 FQNEAQ (reference sequence). This CDR3 region has 14 residues. The CDR3 spells CASSLDPEWETQYF. The DNA of the CDR3 is TGTGCCAGCAGCTTAGATCCGGAGTGGGAGACCCAGTACTTC.

The chain recombines TRBV21-1 with TRBJ2-1; TRBD2 is the table's D call and was not checked against the DNA. TRBV21-1 is classified as a pseudogene. CDR3 size: 16 residues. CDR3 bases: TGTGCCAGCAGCAAAGCGGGAAATGGAGGGAGGGATGAGCAGTTCTTC. This gives the protein CASSKAGNGGRDEQFF.

Many counts were recorded for this clonotype. The chain has TRBV7-3 and TRBJ2-1; perhaps D is TRBD1 or TRBD2 (5 bases each). The CDR3 totals 15 residues. CDR1 and CDR2 from the germline V gene are SGHTA and FQGTGA. V lost 7 bases to trimming and J lost 2 bases, with 15 bases between them. The CDR3 reads CASNPGGGAYNEQFF. The CDR3 coding sequence is TGTGCCAGCAACCCAGGTGGGGGAGCCTACAATGAGCAGTTCTTC.

This clonotype came up once. A much larger clone is a single base away; this may be a read error. The V and J genes are TRBV20-1 and TRBJ2-1; D uncertain. Per the germline V gene, CDR1 is DFQATT and CDR2 is SNEGSKA (reference sequence). There are 12 residues in the CDR3. CDR3 sequence reads: CSASSQDNEHFF. The CDR3, as DNA: TGCAGTGCTAGTAGTCAAGACAATGAGCATTTCTTC.

This clonotype appeared a few times. The genes are TRBV6-1 and TRBJ1-2, with D unresolved. CDR1 MNHNS and CDR2 SASEGT come from the germline V gene. There are 15 residues in the CDR3. Trimming took 7 bases from V and 0 from J, leaving 15 bases between them. The CDR3 sequence: CASTDDGRANYGYTF. The DNA of the CDR3 is TGTGCCAGCACCGACGACGGAAGAGCTAACTATGGCTACACCTTC.

In the case of this clonotype: This may come from a read error, since a much larger clone is one base off. This sequence joins TRBV25-1 and TRBJ1-1, with D unresolved. CDR1 is MGHDK and CDR2 is SYGVNS in the germline V gene. The CDR3 sequence is 13 residues long. The V end was cut by 4 bases, the J end by 11 bases, with 17 bases between. CDR3 protein: CASSAGVRAVAFF. For the CDR3, the DNA is TGTGCCAGCAGTGCCGGTGTGCGGGCGGTGGCTTTCTTT. The complete variable domain, with remaining parts taken from reference TRBV25-1 and TRBJ1-1, reads EADIYQTPRYLVIGTGKKITLECSQTMGHDKMYWYQQDPGMELHLIHYSYGVNSTEKGDLSSESTVSRIRTEHFPLTLESARPSHTSQYLCASSAGVRAVAFFGQGTRLTVV.

This clonotype was picked up many times. The J gene is TRBJ2-7, the V gene TRBV6-5, with TRBD1 as a possible D gene (5 bases). Germline V gene lookup returns CDR1 MNHEY and CDR2 SVGAGI. V was trimmed by 4 bases and J by 5 bases, leaving 9 bases between them. The CDR3 covers 12 residues. CDR3 amino acids: CASSSGWDEQYF. The CDR3 bases are TGTGCCAGCAGTTCAGGGTGGGACGAGCAGTACTTC.

CDR3 in amino acids: CASSHDTGLEETQYF. DNA for the CDR3: TGCGCCAGCAGCCACGATACGGGACTAGAAGAGACCCAGTACTTC. V and J are TRBV5-1 and TRBJ2-5; 8 bases are shared with TRBD2. The germline V gene encodes CDR1 SGHRS and CDR2 YFSETQ. The CDR3 has 15 amino acids. V lost 4 bases and J lost 3; bases outside the gene matches: 8.

This clonotype was picked up a small number of times. This rearrangement joins TRBV5-1 to TRBJ1-2, with 7 nucleotides matching TRBD1. Germline CDR1 and CDR2: SGHRS and YFSETQ. The CDR3 covers 13 residues. J gave up 3 bases and V 2 bases, and 1 base lay outside the gene matches. The CDR3 region is CASSFDRDYGYTF. As DNA, the CDR3 is TGCGCCAGCAGCTTCGACAGGGACTATGGCTACACCTTC.